Sequencing of this TCR beta chain was carried out in a study of shared clonotypes between healthy human individuals. The overall study: A couple of women and a few men aged 18 to 49 made up the donors. Per donor, CD8 memory used one plate, CD8 naive used two, CD4 memory used three and CD4 naive used three. Study-wide results and limits: Generation probability values for non-shared clonotypes were lower than those for clonotypes shared by all four donors.

Note on this clone: Its specificity is unknown.

The authors ran the assay at deep level. TCRdb's copy holds only in-frame clones and misses some; the assay was immunoSEQ multiplex PCR. The sample carries millions of clones, roughly nine tenths recorded once. The CDR3 covers 13 residues. Germline V gives CDR1 SNHLY, CDR2 FYNNEI. V lost 6 bases to trimming and J lost 7 bases, with 15 bases between them. This TCR was recovered from a man between 18 and 29 years old in good health. V usage is TRBV2 and J usage is TRBJ1-2, with D tentatively TRBD1 (5 bases). The sequenced sample was naive CD4+ T cells sorted from blood. Regarding subset: CD45RA+ positively selected. CDR3 DNA sequence: TGTGCCAGCAGGGGACCTACGGGGGGTGGCTACACCTTC. Protein sequence: CASRGPTGGGYTF.